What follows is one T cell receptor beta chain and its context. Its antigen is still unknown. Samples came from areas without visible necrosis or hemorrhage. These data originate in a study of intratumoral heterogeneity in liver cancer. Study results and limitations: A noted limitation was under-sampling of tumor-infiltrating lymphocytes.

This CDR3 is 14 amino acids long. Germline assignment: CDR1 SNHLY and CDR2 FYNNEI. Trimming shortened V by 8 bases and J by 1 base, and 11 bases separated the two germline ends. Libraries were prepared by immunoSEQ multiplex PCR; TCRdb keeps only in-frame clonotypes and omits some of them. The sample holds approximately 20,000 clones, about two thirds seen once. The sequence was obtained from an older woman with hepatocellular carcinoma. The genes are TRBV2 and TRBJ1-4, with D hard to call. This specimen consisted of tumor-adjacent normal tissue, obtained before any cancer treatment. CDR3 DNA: TGTGCCAGCCTGAGGCGACAAACTAATGAAAAACTGTTTTTT. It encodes CASLRRQTNEKLFF. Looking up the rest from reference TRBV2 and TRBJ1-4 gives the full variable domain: EPEVTQTPSHQVTQMGQEVILRCVPISNHLYFYWYRQILGQKVEFLVSFYNNEISEKSEIFDDQFSVERPDGSNFTLKIRSTKLEDSAMYFCASLRRQTNEKLFFGSGTQLSVL.